Only a few counts were recorded for the clone carrying this T cell receptor beta chain. No antigen is known for it. This CDR3 spans 15 amino acids. Germline loops: CDR1 SSHAT, CDR2 FNYEAQ (reference sequence). The V gene lost 5 bases and the J gene lost 3 bases, with 14 bases spanning the gap. The record originates from a study of radiation and T cells in renal cell carcinoma. Looking at the study overall: Nephrectomy followed 15 Gy stereotactic body radiation by 4 weeks. Overall study findings and caveats: Top tumor clonotypes rose in blood 2 weeks post-radiation, then contracted. Pretreatment tumor biopsies were lacking, so baseline clonotypes are unknown.

Clones were read by immunoSEQ multiplex PCR, and TCRdb kept only the in-frame ones, dropping some. The sample consists of more than 75,000 clones, roughly 85% of them appearing once. Time point: blood 2 weeks post-SBRT. The treatment is: 15 Gy SBRT to primary tumor, nephrectomy 4 weeks later. The patient's renal cell carcinoma had clear cell pathology. The V gene is TRBV7-7, the J gene TRBJ1-3; D perhaps matches TRBD1 (5 bases). The origin of this receptor is a woman between 45 and 60 years old with renal cell carcinoma. The source was blood, collected from a patient whose treatment included radiotherapy and nephrectomy. The CDR3 region is CASSTGTALGNTIYF. The CDR3, as DNA: TGTGCCAGCAGCACCGGGACTGCCCTTGGAAACACCATATATTTT.